These T cell receptor beta chains were read from a single sample in a study of blood T cell repertoires in COVID-19. Assay used: immunoSEQ multiplex PCR; TCRdb lists only in-frame clones, some missing. Of 120,000 to 150,000 clones detected, roughly 76% appear once; the ten largest clones hold 10% to 15%. Sequencing used peripheral blood. The receptors were sampled from a man older than 75 with acute or convalescent COVID-19. CDR3s include the opening cysteine and the closing phenylalanine or tryptophan. Fields, in order: V gene, J gene, D gene, clone size, CDR3 protein, CDR3 DNA. D genes are given only for firm matches. Clone size is given for some rows only: seen once, a few or many times, or a class if the clone is expanded.

>TRBV11-3|TRBJ2-1|TRBD1|.
CASSQGQGVWNEQFF
TGTGCCAGCAGCCAGGGACAGGGGGTATGGAATGAGCAGTTCTTC
>TRBV7-2|TRBJ1-5|.|.
CASSLAQGYSNQPQHF
TGTGCCAGCAGCTTAGCGCAGGGTTATAGCAATCAGCCCCAGCATTTT
>TRBV13|TRBJ1-5|.|.
CASSSQATNQPQHF
TGTGCCAGCAGCTCCCAAGCGACCAATCAGCCCCAGCATTTT
>TRBV2|TRBJ1-5|.|.
CASSEALGDNQPQHF
TGTGCCAGCAGTGAAGCTTTGGGAGACAATCAGCCCCAGCATTTT
>TRBV11-1|TRBJ2-7|TRBD1|.
CASSHYRGPYEQYF
TGTGCCAGCAGCCACTACAGGGGCCCCTACGAGCAGTACTTC
>TRBV5-1|TRBJ2-3|TRBD1|.
CASSPTGGNTQYF
TGCGCCAGCAGCCCGACAGGGGGTAATACGCAGTATTTT
>TRBV6-5|TRBJ2-7|.|.
CASRPHNLYEQYF
TGTGCCAGCAGGCCACATAACCTCTACGAGCAGTACTTC
>TRBV24-1|TRBJ2-2|TRBD1|.
CATKRGNRGYTGELFF
TGTGCCACTAAGCGTGGGAACAGGGGATACACCGGGGAGCTGTTTTTT
>TRBV4-2|TRBJ2-5|.|.
CASSPAGGETQYF
TGTGCCAGCAGCCCAGCAGGGGGGGAGACCCAGTACTTC
>TRBV4-2|TRBJ2-7|TRBD2|.
CASSQDLAGGSSYEQYF
TGTGCCAGCAGCCAAGATCTAGCGGGGGGCTCCTCCTACGAGCAGTACTTC
>TRBV4-3|TRBJ2-1|TRBD1|few
CASSQGGQVYNEQFF
TGCGCCAGCAGCCAAGGCGGACAGGTCTACAATGAGCAGTTCTTC